A selection of T cell receptor beta chains follows, all from one sample in a study of shared clonotypes between healthy human individuals. TCRdb keeps only in-frame clones here, not all; method: immunoSEQ multiplex PCR. The repertoire holds hundreds of thousands of clones, with just over 75% as singletons. Material: PBMCs. These receptors originate from a woman between 35 and 50 years old in good health. Some clones in this sample may be carry-over from other donors' samples. CDR3s include the opening cysteine and the closing phenylalanine or tryptophan. The D gene is left open where the match is weak. Where a row states a size, it is once, few, many or the class of an expanded clone; other rows omit it.

J,D,V,size,DNA,CDR3
TRBJ2-1,-,TRBV13,-,TGTGCCAGCAGCTTAGGCAATGAGCAGTTCTTC,CASSLGNEQFF
TRBJ1-1,TRBD1,TRBV2,-,TGTGCCAGCAGCGACAGGGTTGTAGGGACTGAAGCTTTCTTT,CASSDRVVGTEAFF
TRBJ2-2,TRBD2,TRBV11-2,-,TGTGCCAGCAGCTTAGCGGGACTACCCCCCGGGGAGCTGTTTTTT,CASSLAGLPPGELFF
TRBJ1-1,-,TRBV6-6,once,TGTGCCAGCAGTTACCCTAACAGGGCCCCTGAAGCTTTCTTT,CASSYPNRAPEAFF
TRBJ1-2,TRBD1,TRBV5-6,many,TGTGCCAGCAGCCCGATCCCGACAGGGGGCTATGGCTACACCTTC,CASSPIPTGGYGYTF
TRBJ1-5,-,TRBV28,once,TGTGCCAGCAAACCAGGGGCAGGGTGGCAGCCCCAGCATTTT,CASKPGAGWQPQHF
TRBJ2-7,TRBD1,TRBV19,-,TGTGCCAGTAGTAAGGGACAGGGGGCCTACGAGCAGTACTTC,CASSKGQGAYEQYF
TRBJ1-5,-,TRBV18,-,TGTGCCAGCTCACCCACAGGGACGTTCAATCAGCCCCAGCATTTT,CASSPTGTFNQPQHF
TRBJ1-2,TRBD1,TRBV28,-,TGTGCCAGCAGTTTTAGAGGGGGCTACTATGGCTACACCTTC,CASSFRGGYYGYTF
TRBJ2-7,TRBD2,TRBV4-3,few,TGCGCCAGCAGCCATTCTAGCGGGAGGACCCGACCCTACGAGCAGTACTTC,CASSHSSGRTRPYEQYF
TRBJ2-5,TRBD2,TRBV28,-,TGTGCCAGCAGTAGGACTAGCGGGAGTCCCAACCAAGAGACCCAGTACTTC,CASSRTSGSPNQETQYF
TRBJ1-3,-,TRBV19,-,TGTGCCAGTAGTACAGGACGCTTAAAGGCTGGAAACACCATATATTTT,CASSTGRLKAGNTIYF
TRBJ2-1,-,TRBV4-1,-,TGCGCCAGCAGCCAGTCCACAGGATCTACGAGCGATGAGCAGTTCTTC,CASSQSTGSTSDEQFF
TRBJ2-3,-,TRBV5-1,-,TGCGCCAGCAGCTTGGCCGGCTACAGCACAGATACGCAGTATTTT,CASSLAGYSTDTQYF
TRBJ2-2,-,TRBV6-5,-,TGTGCCAGCAGTTACTCGCTTACGGATTTCGGGGAGCTGTTTTTT,CASSYSLTDFGELFF
TRBJ2-7,TRBD1,TRBV5-4,-,TGTGCCAGCAGCTTGGTGGCGGGACAGGGGGCCTACGAGCAGTACTTC,CASSLVAGQGAYEQYF
TRBJ1-2,TRBD1,TRBV7-2,few,TGTGCCAGCAGCCCGGGACAGAACTATGGCTACACCTTC,CASSPGQNYGYTF
TRBJ2-6,-,TRBV15,-,TGTGCCACCAGCGACGAGGGGGGGGCCGGGGCCAACGTCCTGACTTTC,CATSDEGGAGANVLTF
TRBJ2-3,-,TRBV6-5,-,TGTGCCAGCAGTTACGCAGGGAACCTACATACGCAGTATTTT,CASSYAGNLHTQYF
TRBJ2-7,-,TRBV9,-,TGTGCCAGCAGCCCCTCGGTGGGGGAGCGGTCCCACGAGCAGTACTTC,CASSPSVGERSHEQYF
TRBJ2-2,-,TRBV4-1,few,TGCGCCAGCAGCCAAGATAGGGCTAGCCGCACCGGGGAGCTGTTTTTT,CASSQDRASRTGELFF
TRBJ1-2,-,TRBV29-1,many,TGCAGCGTGACCGGGACAACTTATGGCTACACCTTC,CSVTGTTYGYTF
TRBJ1-2,TRBD1,TRBV19,few,TGTGCCAGTTCGAGGGGGCACAGGGCAGAATATGGCTACACCTTC,CASSRGHRAEYGYTF
TRBJ1-4,TRBD1,TRBV28,few,TGTGCCAGCAGTTATAGACAGGGGGGTGAAAAACTGTTTTTT,CASSYRQGGEKLFF
TRBJ2-4,TRBD1,TRBV29-1,-,TGCAGCGTTGACTCAGGGACAGGGAACATTCAGTACTTC,CSVDSGTGNIQYF
TRBJ2-7,-,TRBV6-5,few,TGTGCCAGCAGCGGGGCCTGGGGCCACGAGCAGTACTTC,CASSGAWGHEQYF
TRBJ2-2,-,TRBV2,-,TGTGCCAGCAGCACCCCAGCCGGGGAGCTGTTTTTT,CASSTPAGELFF
TRBJ1-1,TRBD1,TRBV2,many,TGTGCCAGCACGTTGACAGGGAGAGGCACTGAAGCTTTCTTT,CASTLTGRGTEAFF
TRBJ2-7,-,TRBV30,few,TGTGCCTGGGGCAACCCGTACGAGCAGTACTTC,CAWGNPYEQYF
TRBJ1-5,TRBD1,TRBV6-1,-,TGTGCCACCCAGGGGGTGGGGACTCGCAATCAGCCCCAGCATTTT,CATQGVGTRNQPQHF
TRBJ2-1,-,TRBV5-1,-,TGCGCCAGCAAGAACGGATCTTACAATGAGCAGTTCTTC,CASKNGSYNEQFF
TRBJ1-2,TRBD1,TRBV5-6,once,TGTGCCAGCAGCACTGGACAGGGGGCGGCAAACTATGGCTACACCTTC,CASSTGQGAANYGYTF
TRBJ2-2,-,TRBV28,-,TGTGCCAGCACCCCTTTAACGAACACCGGGGAGCTGTTTTTT,CASTPLTNTGELFF
TRBJ1-1,TRBD1,TRBV28,-,TGTGCCAGCAGGTCACAGGGGGCCACTGAAGCTTTCTTT,CASRSQGATEAFF
TRBJ2-5,TRBD2,TRBV29-1,-,TGCAGCGTAAATACCGGGACTAGCGGGAACCAAGAGACCCAGTACTTC,CSVNTGTSGNQETQYF
TRBJ1-5,TRBD1,TRBV11-1,-,TGTGCCAGCAGCCCGACAGGGGCGAGACAGCCCCAGCATTTT,CASSPTGARQPQHF
TRBJ1-4,-,TRBV7-2,-,TGTGCCAGCAGCCCTAATAATGAAAAACTGTTTTTT,CASSPNNEKLFF
TRBJ2-4,-,TRBV14,few,TGTGCCAGCAGCCCAAATCTTGGAAACATTCAGTACTTC,CASSPNLGNIQYF
TRBJ1-1,-,TRBV28,-,TGTGCCAGCAGGCTGACAGGAGTTACTGAAGCTTTCTTT,CASRLTGVTEAFF
TRBJ2-3,-,TRBV7-6,-,TGTGCCAGCAGCCTGCGGACCGCTGATACGCAGTATTTT,CASSLRTADTQYF
TRBJ1-2,-,TRBV28,-,TGTGCCAGCAGCACCCAACCCAGGGTTGGGGGCTACACCTTC,CASSTQPRVGGYTF
TRBJ1-1,TRBD1,TRBV4-2,few,TGTGCCAGCAGCCCAGGTGACAGGGACACTGAAGCTTTCTTT,CASSPGDRDTEAFF
TRBJ2-3,-,TRBV29-1,once,TGCAGCGTTGGGATGGGCAGGGAGGCAGATACGCAGTATTTT,CSVGMGREADTQYF
TRBJ2-7,TRBD2,TRBV9,many,TGTGCCAGCAGCACAGGGACTAGCGGAGCCGAGCAGTACTTC,CASSTGTSGAEQYF
TRBJ2-3,-,TRBV11-2,-,TGTGCCAGCAGCGGACGGATTAGCACAGATACGCAGTATTTT,CASSGRISTDTQYF
TRBJ1-2,-,TRBV9,-,TGTGCCAGCAGCCCATCCGGGACGCACACTAACTATGGCTACACCTTC,CASSPSGTHTNYGYTF
TRBJ2-1,TRBD2,TRBV5-1,-,TGCGCCAGCAGCCAAGTAGCGGGAGGGATCAATGAGCAGTTCTTC,CASSQVAGGINEQFF
TRBJ2-1,-,TRBV14,once,TGTGCCAGCAGCCCGCCCAGCAGACGCGGGACAACCTCCCCCCATGAGCAGTTCTTC,CASSPPSRRGTTSPHEQFF
TRBJ2-7,TRBD1,TRBV10-3,-,TGTGCCATCAGAGACGCGGGACAGGATGTCTACGAGCAGTACTTC,CAIRDAGQDVYEQYF
TRBJ2-1,TRBD1,TRBV9,-,TGTGCCAGCAGCGCATACAGGGGCAATGAGCAGTTCTTC,CASSAYRGNEQFF
TRBJ2-4,-,TRBV6-6,few,TGTGCCAGCAGTTACGGACAGGGAGGGGACATTCAGTACTTC,CASSYGQGGDIQYF
TRBJ1-4,-,TRBV19,-,TGTGCCAGTACCAAGCGACAGTCTAATGAAAAACTGTTTTTT,CASTKRQSNEKLFF
TRBJ1-1,-,TRBV7-7,-,TGTGCTAGCAGCTTGGGCAGTAACACTGAAGCTTTCTTT,CASSLGSNTEAFF
TRBJ2-4,-,TRBV4-1,-,TGCGCCAGCAGCCACGGACCCGGGAGAGGGGTAAACATTCAGTACTTC,CASSHGPGRGVNIQYF
TRBJ1-5,-,TRBV7-6,few,TGTGCCAGCAGCTTCTCTGGGAATCAGCCCCAGCATTTT,CASSFSGNQPQHF